The TCR beta chain described here comes from a study of type 1 regulatory T cells. Study background: This in vitro CD4 product, T-allo10, is enriched for Tr1 cells and alloantigen-specific.

V was clipped by 2 bases and J by 1 base, with 6 bases between them. CDR1 MRHNA and CDR2 SNTAGT come from the germline V gene. The CDR3 loop spans 15 amino acids. MiXCR was run by TCRdb on the reads, yielding one entry per CDR3 protein. The table has over 90,000 distinct CDR3 sequences, around a third seen once. The TCR comes from a human donor in good health. The V gene is TRBV6-4, the J gene TRBJ2-6, with D possibly matching TRBD2 (5 bases). What was sequenced was CD4+ T cells, either the whole sample or a sorted fraction (not recorded which). CDR3 amino acids: CASSDGSSGANVLTF. The CDR3 nucleotides read TGTGCCAGCAGTGACGGGAGTTCTGGGGCCAACGTCCTGACTTTC.